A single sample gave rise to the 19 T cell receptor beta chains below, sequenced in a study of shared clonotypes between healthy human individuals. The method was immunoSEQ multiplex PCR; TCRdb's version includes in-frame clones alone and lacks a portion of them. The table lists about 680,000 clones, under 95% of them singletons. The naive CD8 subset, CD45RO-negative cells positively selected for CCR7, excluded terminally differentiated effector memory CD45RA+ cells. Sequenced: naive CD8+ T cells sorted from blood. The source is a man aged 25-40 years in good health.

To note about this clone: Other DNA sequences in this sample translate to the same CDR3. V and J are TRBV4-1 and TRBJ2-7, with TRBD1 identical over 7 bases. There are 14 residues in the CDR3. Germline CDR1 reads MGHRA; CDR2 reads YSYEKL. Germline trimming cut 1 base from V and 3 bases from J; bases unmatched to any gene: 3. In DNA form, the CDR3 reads TGCGCCAGCAGCCAAGGCCCAGGGGGCTACGAGCAGTACTTC. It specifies CASSQGPGGYEQYF.

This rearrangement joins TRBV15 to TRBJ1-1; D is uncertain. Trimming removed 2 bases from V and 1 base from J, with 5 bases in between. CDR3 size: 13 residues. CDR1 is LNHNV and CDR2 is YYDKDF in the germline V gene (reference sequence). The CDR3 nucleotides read TGTGCCACCAGCAGAAGCCCGAACACTGAAGCTTTCTTT. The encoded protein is CATSRSPNTEAFF.

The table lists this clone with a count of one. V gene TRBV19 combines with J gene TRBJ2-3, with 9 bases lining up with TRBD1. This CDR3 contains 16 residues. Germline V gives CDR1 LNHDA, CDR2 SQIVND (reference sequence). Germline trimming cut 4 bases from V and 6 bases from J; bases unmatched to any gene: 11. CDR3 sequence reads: CASSTYRGPKRDTQYF. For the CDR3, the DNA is TGTGCCAGTAGTACCTACAGGGGGCCCAAGAGGGATACGCAGTATTTT.

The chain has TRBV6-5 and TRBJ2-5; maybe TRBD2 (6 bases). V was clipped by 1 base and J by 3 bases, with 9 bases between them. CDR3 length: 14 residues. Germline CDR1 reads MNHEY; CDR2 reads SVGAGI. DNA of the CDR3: TGTGCCAGCAGTTACTTCCCGGGGGAAGAGACCCAGTACTTC. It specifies CASSYFPGEETQYF.

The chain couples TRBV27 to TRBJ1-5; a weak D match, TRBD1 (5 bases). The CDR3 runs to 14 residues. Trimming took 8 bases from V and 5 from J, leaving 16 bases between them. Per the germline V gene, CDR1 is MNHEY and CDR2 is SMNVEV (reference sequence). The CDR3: CASSLGGIYQPQHF. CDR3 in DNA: TGTGCCAGCTCCTTGGGGGGAATCTATCAGCCCCAGCATTTT.

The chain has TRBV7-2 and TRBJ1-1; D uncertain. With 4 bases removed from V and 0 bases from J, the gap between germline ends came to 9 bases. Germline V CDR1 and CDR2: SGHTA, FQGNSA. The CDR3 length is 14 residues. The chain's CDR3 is CASSWNSMNTEAFF. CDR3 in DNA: TGTGCCAGCAGCTGGAATTCTATGAACACTGAAGCTTTCTTT.

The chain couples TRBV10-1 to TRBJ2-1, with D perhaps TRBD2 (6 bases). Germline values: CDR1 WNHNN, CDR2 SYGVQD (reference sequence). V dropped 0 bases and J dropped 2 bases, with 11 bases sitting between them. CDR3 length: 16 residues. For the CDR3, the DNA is TGCGCCAGCAGTGAGTCCGGGGGTCCCCCCTACAATGAGCAGTTCTTC. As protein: CASSESGGPPYNEQFF.

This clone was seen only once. In DNA, the CDR3 is TGTGCCAGCAGTACCTTCGGGGGGGACGGGGCCAACGTCCTGACTTTC. Amino acid sequence: CASSTFGGDGANVLTF. The chain has TRBV2 and TRBJ2-6, with TRBD2 identical over 8 bases. Germline values: CDR1 SNHLY, CDR2 FYNNEI. Unmatched junction bases numbered 7, after V lost 5 bases and J lost 4 bases. The CDR3 is 16 amino acids.

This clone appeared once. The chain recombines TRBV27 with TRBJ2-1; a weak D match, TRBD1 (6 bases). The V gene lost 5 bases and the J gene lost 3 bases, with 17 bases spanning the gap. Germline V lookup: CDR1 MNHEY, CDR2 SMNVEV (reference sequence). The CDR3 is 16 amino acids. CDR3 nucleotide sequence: TGTGCCAGCAGTCTCCACCTCGGACAGAGCTACAATGAGCAGTTCTTC. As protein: CASSLHLGQSYNEQFF.

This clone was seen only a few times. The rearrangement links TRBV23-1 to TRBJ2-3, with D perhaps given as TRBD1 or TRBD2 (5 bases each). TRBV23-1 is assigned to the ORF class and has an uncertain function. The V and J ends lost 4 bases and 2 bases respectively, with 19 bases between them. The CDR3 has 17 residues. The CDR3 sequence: CASSRDHRGGNTDTQYF. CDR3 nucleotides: TGCGCCAGCAGTCGGGACCACCGTGGTGGGAACACAGATACGCAGTATTTT.

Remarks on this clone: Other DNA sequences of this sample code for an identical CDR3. The CDR3 region is CASSLEGWEQYF. The CDR3 nucleotides are TGTGCCAGCAGCTTGGAGGGTTGGGAGCAGTACTTC. The chain combines TRBV7-9 with TRBJ2-7, with D perhaps matching TRBD2 (6 bases). Trimming removed 3 bases from V and 7 bases from J, with 10 bases in between. CDR3 length: 12 amino acids. Germline CDR1 SEHNR, CDR2 FQNEAQ (reference sequence).

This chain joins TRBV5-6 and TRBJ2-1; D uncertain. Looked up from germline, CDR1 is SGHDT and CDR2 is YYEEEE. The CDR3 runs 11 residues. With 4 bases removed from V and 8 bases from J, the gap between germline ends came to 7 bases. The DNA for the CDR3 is TGTGCCAGCAGCGACATCGATGAGCAGTTCTTC. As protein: CASSDIDEQFF.

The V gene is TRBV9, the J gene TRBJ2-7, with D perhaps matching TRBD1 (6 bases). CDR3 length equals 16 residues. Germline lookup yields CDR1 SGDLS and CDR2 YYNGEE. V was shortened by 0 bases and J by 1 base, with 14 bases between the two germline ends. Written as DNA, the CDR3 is TGTGCCAGCAGCGTAGCACAGGGAGCTGAGTCCTACGAGCAGTACTTC. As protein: CASSVAQGAESYEQYF.

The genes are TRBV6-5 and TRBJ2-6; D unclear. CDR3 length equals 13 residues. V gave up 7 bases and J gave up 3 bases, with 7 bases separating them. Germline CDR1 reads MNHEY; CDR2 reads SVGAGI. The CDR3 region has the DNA TGTGCCAGCACCGAGATTGGGGCCAACGTCCTGACTTTC. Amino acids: CASTEIGANVLTF.

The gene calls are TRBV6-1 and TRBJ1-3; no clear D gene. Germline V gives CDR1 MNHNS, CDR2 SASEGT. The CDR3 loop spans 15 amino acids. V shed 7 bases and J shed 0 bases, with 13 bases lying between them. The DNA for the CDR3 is TGTGCCAGCAATAAACCCTTGAGCTCTGGAAACACCATATATTTT. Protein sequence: CASNKPLSSGNTIYF.

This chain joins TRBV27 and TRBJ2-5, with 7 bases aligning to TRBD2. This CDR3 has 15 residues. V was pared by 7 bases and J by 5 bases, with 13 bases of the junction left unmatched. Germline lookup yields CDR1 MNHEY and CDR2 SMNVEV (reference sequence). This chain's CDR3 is CASTPFGGSQETQYF. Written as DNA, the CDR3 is TGTGCCAGCACTCCCTTCGGCGGGAGTCAGGAGACCCAGTACTTC.

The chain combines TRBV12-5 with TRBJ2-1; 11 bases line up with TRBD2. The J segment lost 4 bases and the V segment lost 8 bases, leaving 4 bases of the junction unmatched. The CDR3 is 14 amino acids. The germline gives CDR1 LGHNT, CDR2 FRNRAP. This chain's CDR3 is CASSGTSGYNEQFF. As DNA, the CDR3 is TGTGCTAGTTCCGGGACTAGCGGTTACAATGAGCAGTTCTTC.

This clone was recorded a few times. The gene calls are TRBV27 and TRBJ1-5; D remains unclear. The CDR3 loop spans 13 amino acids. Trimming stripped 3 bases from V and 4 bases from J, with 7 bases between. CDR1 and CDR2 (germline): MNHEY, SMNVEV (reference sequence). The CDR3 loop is CASSFVGNQPQHF. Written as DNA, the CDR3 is TGTGCCAGCAGTTTTGTGGGGAATCAGCCCCAGCATTTT.

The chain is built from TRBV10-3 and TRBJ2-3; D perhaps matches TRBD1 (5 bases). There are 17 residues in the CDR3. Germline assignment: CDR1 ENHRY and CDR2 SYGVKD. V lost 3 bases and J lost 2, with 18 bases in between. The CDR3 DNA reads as TGTGCCATCAGTGATTGGCCCACGGCCAGGGACACAGATACGCAGTATTTT. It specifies CAISDWPTARDTDTQYF.